The present TCR beta chain was sequenced within a study of T-cell memory formation after mild COVID-19. MiXCR, run by TCRdb on the 5' RACE reads, gives a single entry per CDR3 protein. The data contain 450,000 to 700,000 distinct CDR3 sequences, under 20% of them singletons. Broader study findings: Day 15 to 85 contracting clones showed balanced CD4/CD8; day 15 to 37 expanders favored CD4+.

V was pared by 6 bases and J by 3 bases, with 11 bases between. Germline values: CDR1 LNHDA, CDR2 SQIVND (reference sequence). The CDR3 has 13 residues. This clonotype was detected only a few times. What it binds is not known. What was sequenced was PBMCs or a T cell subset sorted from them (not recorded which). The chain has TRBV19 and TRBJ1-1; perhaps TRBD1 as D (6 bases). The receptor comes from an adult woman who had mild COVID-19 (a few samples of this study predate the infection). Cell type and time point are not known. As DNA, the CDR3 is TGTGCCAGTAGCCGCGGACAGTACACTGAAGCTTTCTTT. Amino acids: CASSRGQYTEAFF.